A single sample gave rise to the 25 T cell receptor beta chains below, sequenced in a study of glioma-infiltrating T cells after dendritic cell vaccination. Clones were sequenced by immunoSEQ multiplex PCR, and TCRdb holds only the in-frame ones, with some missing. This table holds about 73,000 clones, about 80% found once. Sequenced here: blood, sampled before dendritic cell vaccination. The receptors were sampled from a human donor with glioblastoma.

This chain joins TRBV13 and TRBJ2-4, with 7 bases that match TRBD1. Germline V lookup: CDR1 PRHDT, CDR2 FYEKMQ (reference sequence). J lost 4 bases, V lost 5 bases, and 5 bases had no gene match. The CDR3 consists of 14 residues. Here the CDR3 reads CASSPPGQKNIQYF. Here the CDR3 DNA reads TGTGCCAGCAGCCCACCGGGACAGAAAAACATTCAGTACTTC.

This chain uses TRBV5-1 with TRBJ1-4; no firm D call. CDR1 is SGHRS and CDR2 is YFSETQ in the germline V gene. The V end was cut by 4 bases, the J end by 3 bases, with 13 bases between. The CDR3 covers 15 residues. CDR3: CASSPATGSNEKLFF. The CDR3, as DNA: TGCGCCAGCAGCCCAGCGACCGGTTCTAATGAAAAACTGTTTTTT.

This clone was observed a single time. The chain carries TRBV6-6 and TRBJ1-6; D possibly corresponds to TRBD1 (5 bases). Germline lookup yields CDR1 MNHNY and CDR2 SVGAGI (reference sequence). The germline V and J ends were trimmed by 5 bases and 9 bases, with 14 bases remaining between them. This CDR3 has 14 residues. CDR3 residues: CASSPSLGGSPLHF. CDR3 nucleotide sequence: TGTGCCAGCAGTCCATCCTTGGGGGGTTCACCCCTCCACTTT.

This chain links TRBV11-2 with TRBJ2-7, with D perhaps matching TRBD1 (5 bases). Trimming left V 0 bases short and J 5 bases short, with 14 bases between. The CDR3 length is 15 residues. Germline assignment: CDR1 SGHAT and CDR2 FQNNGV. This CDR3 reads CASSLDRDVWHEQYF. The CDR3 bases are TGTGCCAGCAGCTTAGACAGGGATGTTTGGCACGAGCAGTACTTC.

The CDR3 loop reads CASSGGLGFSTTEAFF. CDR3 in DNA: TGTGCCAGCAGTGGAGGGCTGGGTTTCAGCACCACTGAAGCTTTCTTT. The V call is TRBV25-1, the J call TRBJ1-1, with D uncertain. The V and J ends lost 4 bases and 4 bases respectively, with 19 bases between them. CDR1 is MGHDK and CDR2 is SYGVNS in the germline V gene. CDR3 size: 16 residues.

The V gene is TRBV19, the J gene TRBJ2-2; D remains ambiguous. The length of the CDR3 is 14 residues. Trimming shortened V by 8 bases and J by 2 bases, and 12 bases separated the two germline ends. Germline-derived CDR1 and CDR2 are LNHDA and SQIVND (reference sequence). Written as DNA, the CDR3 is TGTGCCAGTTTTGATATAGAAAACACCGGGGAGCTGTTTTTT. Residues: CASFDIENTGELFF.

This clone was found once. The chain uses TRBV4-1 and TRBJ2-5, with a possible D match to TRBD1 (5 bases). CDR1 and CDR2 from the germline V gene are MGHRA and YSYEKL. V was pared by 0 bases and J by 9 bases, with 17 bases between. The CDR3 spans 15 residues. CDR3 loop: CASSQDDSTPVAQYF. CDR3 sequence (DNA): TGCGCCAGCAGCCAAGATGACAGTACACCCGTGGCCCAGTACTTC.

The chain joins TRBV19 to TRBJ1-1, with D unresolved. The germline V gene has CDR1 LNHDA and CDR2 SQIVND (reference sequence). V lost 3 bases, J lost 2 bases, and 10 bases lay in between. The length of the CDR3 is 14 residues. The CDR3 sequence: CASSIGGKNTEAFF. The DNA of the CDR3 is TGTGCCAGTAGTATTGGAGGGAAAAACACTGAAGCTTTCTTT.

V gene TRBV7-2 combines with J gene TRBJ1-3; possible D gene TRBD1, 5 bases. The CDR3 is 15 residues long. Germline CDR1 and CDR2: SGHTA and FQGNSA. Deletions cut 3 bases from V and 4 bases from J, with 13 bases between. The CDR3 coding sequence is TGTGCCAGCAGCTTTGACAGCTCTGGGGGAAACACCATATATTTT. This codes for CASSFDSSGGNTIYF.

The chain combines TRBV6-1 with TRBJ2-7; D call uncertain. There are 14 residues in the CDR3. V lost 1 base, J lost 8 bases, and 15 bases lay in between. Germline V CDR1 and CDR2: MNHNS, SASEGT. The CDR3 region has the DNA TGTGCCAGCAGTGAAGGGGCTGGAACAGTTCAGCAGTACGTC. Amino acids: CASSEGAGTVQQYV.

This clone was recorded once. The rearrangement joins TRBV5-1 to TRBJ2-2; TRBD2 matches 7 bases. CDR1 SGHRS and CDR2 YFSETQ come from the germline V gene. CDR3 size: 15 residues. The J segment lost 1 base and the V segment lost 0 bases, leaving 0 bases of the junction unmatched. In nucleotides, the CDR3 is TGCGCCAGCAGCTTGGAGCGGGGGAACACCGGGGAGCTGTTTTTT. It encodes CASSLERGNTGELFF. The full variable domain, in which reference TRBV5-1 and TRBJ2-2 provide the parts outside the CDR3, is KAGVTQTPRYLIKTRGQQVTLSCSPISGHRSVSWYQQTPGQGLQFLFEYFSETQRNKGNFPGRFSGRQFSNSRSEMNVSTLELGDSALYLCASSLERGNTGELFFGEGSRLTVL.

The CDR3 bases are TGCGCCAGCAGCTTGGCCTCAGGGTCTCGCGGCTATGGCTACACCTTC. Translated: CASSLASGSRGYGYTF. This chain uses TRBV5-1 with TRBJ1-2; a possible D gene is TRBD1 (5 bases). The CDR3 loop spans 16 amino acids. The V and J ends lost 0 bases and 4 bases respectively, with 16 bases between them. Germline V CDR1 and CDR2: SGHRS, YFSETQ. The entire variable domain, with the rest obtained from reference TRBV5-1 and TRBJ1-2, is as follows: KAGVTQTPRYLIKTRGQQVTLSCSPISGHRSVSWYQQTPGQGLQFLFEYFSETQRNKGNFPGRFSGRQFSNSRSEMNVSTLELGDSALYLCASSLASGSRGYGYTFGSGTRLTVV.

The CDR3 coding sequence is TGCGCCAGCAGCTCACTAGCGGGGGCGAACAATGAGCAGTTCTTC. Protein sequence: CASSSLAGANNEQFF. This sequence joins TRBV5-1 and TRBJ2-1; 11 positions match TRBD2. The V and J ends lost 3 bases and 5 bases, in that order; junction bases with no gene match: 4. The germline gives CDR1 SGHRS, CDR2 YFSETQ. There are 15 residues in the CDR3.

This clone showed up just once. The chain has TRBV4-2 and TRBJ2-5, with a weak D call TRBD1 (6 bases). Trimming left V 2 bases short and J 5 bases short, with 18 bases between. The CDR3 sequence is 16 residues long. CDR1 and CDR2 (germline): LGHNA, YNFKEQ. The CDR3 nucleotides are TGTGCCAGCAGCCAAAACGAACAGGGCTCCTCGGAGACCCAGTACTTC. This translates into CASSQNEQGSSETQYF.

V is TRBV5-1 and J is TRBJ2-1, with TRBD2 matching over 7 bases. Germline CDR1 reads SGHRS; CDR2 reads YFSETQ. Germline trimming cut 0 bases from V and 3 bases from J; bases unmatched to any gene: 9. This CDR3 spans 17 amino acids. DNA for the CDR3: TGCGCCAGCAGCTTGGTGGCTAGCGGAGGATACTACAATGAGCAGTTCTTC. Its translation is CASSLVASGGYYNEQFF.

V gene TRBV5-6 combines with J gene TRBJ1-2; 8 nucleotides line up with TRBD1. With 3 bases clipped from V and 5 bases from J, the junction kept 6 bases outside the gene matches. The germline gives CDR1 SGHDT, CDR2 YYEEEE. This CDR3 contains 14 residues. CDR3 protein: CASSSTGDAYGYTF. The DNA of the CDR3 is TGTGCCAGCAGCTCGACAGGGGATGCATATGGCTACACCTTC.

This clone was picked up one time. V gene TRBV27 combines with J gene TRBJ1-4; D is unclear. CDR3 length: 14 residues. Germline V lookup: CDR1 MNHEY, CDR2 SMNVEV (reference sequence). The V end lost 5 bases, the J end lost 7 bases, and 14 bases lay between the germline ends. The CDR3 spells CASSLRTYSEKLFF. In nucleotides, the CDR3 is TGTGCCAGCAGTCTAAGGACTTATAGTGAAAAACTGTTTTTT.

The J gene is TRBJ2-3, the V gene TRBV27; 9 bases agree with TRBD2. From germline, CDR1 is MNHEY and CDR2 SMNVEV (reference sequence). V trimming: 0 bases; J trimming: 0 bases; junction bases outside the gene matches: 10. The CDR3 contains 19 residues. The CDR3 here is CASSLSHPLAGVSTDTQYF. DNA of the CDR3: TGTGCCAGCAGTTTATCGCACCCTTTAGCGGGGGTAAGCACAGATACGCAGTATTTT.

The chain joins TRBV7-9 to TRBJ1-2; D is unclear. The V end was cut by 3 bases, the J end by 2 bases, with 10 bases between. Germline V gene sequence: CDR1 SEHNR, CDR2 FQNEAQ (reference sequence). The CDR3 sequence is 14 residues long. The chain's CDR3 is CASSFSTSNYGYTF. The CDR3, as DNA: TGTGCCAGCAGCTTTAGTACGTCCAACTATGGCTACACCTTC.

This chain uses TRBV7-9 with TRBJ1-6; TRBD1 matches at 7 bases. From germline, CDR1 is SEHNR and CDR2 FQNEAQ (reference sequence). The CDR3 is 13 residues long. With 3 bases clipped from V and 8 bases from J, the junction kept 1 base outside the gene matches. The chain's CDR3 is CASSFDRDSPLHF. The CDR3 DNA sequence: TGTGCCAGCAGCTTCGACAGGGATTCACCCCTCCACTTT.

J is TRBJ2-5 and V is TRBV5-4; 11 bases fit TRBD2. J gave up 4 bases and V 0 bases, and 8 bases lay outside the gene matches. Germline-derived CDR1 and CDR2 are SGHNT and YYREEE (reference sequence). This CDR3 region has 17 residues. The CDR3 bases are TGTGCCAGCAGCTTGGTCGTAGCGGGAGGGCCCTCAGAGACCCAGTACTTC. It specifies CASSLVVAGGPSETQYF.

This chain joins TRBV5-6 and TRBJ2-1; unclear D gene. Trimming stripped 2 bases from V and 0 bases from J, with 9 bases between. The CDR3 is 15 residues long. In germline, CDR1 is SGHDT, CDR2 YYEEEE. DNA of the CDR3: TGTGCCAGCAGCTTTGGAGCGCGCTCCTACAATGAGCAGTTCTTC. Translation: CASSFGARSYNEQFF.

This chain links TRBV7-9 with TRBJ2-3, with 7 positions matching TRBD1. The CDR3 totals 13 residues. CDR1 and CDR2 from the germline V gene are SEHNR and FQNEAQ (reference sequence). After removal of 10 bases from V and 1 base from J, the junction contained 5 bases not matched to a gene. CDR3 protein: CAIEGTGTDTQYF. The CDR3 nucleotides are TGTGCCATCGAAGGGACAGGCACAGATACGCAGTATTTT.

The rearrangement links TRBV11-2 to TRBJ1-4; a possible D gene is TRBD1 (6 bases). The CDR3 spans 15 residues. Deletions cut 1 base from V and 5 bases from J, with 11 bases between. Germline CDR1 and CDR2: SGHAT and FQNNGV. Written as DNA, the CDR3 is TGTGCCAGCAGCTTAGCCGGACAGCTAAATGAAAAACTGTTTTTT. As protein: CASSLAGQLNEKLFF.

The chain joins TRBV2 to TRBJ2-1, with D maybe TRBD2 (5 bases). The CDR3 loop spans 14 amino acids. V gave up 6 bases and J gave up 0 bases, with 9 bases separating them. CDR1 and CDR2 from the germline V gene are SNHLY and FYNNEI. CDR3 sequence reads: CASRLGSSYNEQFF. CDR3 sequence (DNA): TGTGCCAGCAGACTGGGGAGCTCCTACAATGAGCAGTTCTTC.